The TCR beta chain described here comes from a study of read filtering for tumor transcriptome and immune sequencing. Study in general: Transcriptome libraries were built from DNase-treated RNA.

Germline V lookup: CDR1 DFQATT, CDR2 SNEGSKA (reference sequence). Trimming removed 6 bases from V and 4 bases from J; junction bases left unmatched: 8. The CDR3 is 14 residues long. This library used around 400 ng RNA and molecular barcoded adaptors spanning alpha/delta and beta/gamma chains. Each CDR3 protein is one row after TCRdb ran MiXCR on the reads. Among about 58,000 distinct CDR3 sequences listed, roughly 12% were seen once. The receptor was isolated from a donor over 35 with multiple myeloma. The genes are TRBV20-1 and TRBJ2-3; 9 bases match TRBD1. Sequencing used a population of CD138-negative cells sorted from bone marrow. The CDR3 sequence: CSAPGQGMSDTQYF. The CDR3 bases are TGCAGTGCGCCGGGACAGGGTATGTCAGATACGCAGTATTTT.